A selection of T cell receptor beta chains follows, all from one sample in a study of Ad26.COV2.S vaccination and SARS-CoV-2 variants. Sequencing was performed with immunoSEQ multiplex PCR; in TCRdb, only in-frame clones are kept and a portion is missing. This table holds 350,000 to 450,000 clones, 92% found once. This specimen consisted of peripheral blood, obtained after recovery from COVID-19. The source of these receptors is a human donor who had recovered from COVID-19. Both conserved end residues are trimmed from each CDR3.

cdr3_length	v_call	j_call	cdr3_aa
14	TRBV19	TRBJ1-3	ASTPQGADSGNTIY
15	TRBV7-9	TRBJ1-2	ASSLVSDGGYNYGYT
12	TRBV6-6	TRBJ1-2	ASRYRADPYGYT
12	TRBV6-5	TRBJ1-6	ASRGADHNSPLH
13	TRBV27	TRBJ1-5	ASSLGGGSNQPQH
11	TRBV23-1	TRBJ2-7	ASSQLQGYEQY
16	TRBV7-2	TRBJ2-1	ASSLSTGVSSGFNEQF
14	TRBV5-1	TRBJ2-1	ASSAGTSGDYNEQF
15	TRBV11-3	TRBJ2-2	ASSGGEGGRLTGELF
12	TRBV9	TRBJ2-3	ASSVVGSTDTQY
15	TRBV15	TRBJ2-2	ATSRPTGSRDSGELF
12	TRBV11-1	TRBJ2-7	ASSSWTATYEQY
14	TRBV7-9	TRBJ1-2	ASSLGTGGVNYGYT
13	TRBV12-5	TRBJ1-2	ASGLNLDSNYGYT
13	TRBV7-9	TRBJ1-4	ASSLERATNEKLF
17	TRBV19	TRBJ1-3	ASSGQGQGMQNPGNTIY
8	TRBV6-6	TRBJ1-1	ASSGVFAF
14	TRBV5-1	TRBJ2-4	ASSSGTSGGWNIQY
12	TRBV5-4	TRBJ2-1	ASSPRDRGNEQF
11	TRBV16	TRBJ1-5	ASSHSSNQPQH
11	TRBV5-1	TRBJ1-5	ASRDSSNQPQH
12	TRBV5-6	TRBJ1-1	ASSSGPANTEAF
14	TRBV3-1/TRBV3-2	TRBJ2-1	ASSQAERQTYNEQF
10	TRBV6-4	TRBJ2-1	ASSDRDSEQF
11	TRBV27	TRBJ2-1	AARGSSYNEQF
12	TRBV6-5	TRBJ1-3	ASRGQTSGNTIY